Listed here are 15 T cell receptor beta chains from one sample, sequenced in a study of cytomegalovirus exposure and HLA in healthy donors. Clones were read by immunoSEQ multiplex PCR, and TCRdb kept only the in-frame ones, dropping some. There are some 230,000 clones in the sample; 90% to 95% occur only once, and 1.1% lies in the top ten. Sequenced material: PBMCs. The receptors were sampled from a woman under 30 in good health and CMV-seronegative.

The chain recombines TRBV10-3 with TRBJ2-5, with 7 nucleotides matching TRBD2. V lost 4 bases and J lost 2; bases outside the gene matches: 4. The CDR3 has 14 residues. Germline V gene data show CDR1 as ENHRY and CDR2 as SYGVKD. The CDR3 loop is CAISAGREQETQYF. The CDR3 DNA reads TGTGCCATCAGTGCGGGGAGGGAGCAAGAGACCCAGTACTTC.

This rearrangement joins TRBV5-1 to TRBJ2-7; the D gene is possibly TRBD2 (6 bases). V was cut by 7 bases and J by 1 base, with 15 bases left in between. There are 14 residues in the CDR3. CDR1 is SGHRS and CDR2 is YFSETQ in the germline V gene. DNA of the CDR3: TGCGCCAGCCGGGTGGCCAGCGGGTCCTACGAGCAGTACTTC. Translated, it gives CASRVASGSYEQYF. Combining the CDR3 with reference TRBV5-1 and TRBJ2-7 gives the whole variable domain KAGVTQTPRYLIKTRGQQVTLSCSPISGHRSVSWYQQTPGQGLQFLFEYFSETQRNKGNFPGRFSGRQFSNSRSEMNVSTLELGDSALYLCASRVASGSYEQYFGPGTRLTVT.

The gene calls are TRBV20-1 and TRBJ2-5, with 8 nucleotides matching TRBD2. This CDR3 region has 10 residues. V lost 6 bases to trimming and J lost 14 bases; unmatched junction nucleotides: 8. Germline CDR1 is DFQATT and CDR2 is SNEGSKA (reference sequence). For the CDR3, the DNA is TGCAGTGCCACAACTAGCGGAAGTTACTTC. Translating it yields CSATTSGSYF.

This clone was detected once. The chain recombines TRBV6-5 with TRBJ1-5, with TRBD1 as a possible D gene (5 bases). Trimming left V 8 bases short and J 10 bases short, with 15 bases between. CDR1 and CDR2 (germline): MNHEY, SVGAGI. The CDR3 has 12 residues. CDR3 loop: CASGTFSSPQHF. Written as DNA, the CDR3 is TGTGCCAGCGGGACTTTTTCCTCTCCCCAGCATTTT.

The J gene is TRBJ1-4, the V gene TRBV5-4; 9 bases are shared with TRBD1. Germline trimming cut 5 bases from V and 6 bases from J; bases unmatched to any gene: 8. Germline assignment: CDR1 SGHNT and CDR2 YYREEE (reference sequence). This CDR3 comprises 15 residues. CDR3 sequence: CASRQTGGEDEKLFF. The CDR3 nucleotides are TGTGCCAGCAGACAAACAGGGGGCGAGGATGAAAAACTGTTTTTT.

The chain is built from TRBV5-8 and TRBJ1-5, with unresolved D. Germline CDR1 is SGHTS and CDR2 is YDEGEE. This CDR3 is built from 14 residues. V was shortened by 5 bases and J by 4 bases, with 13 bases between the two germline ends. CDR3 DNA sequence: TGTGCCAGCAGACTGGTGTCGGGGAATCAGCCCCAGCATTTT. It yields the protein CASRLVSGNQPQHF.

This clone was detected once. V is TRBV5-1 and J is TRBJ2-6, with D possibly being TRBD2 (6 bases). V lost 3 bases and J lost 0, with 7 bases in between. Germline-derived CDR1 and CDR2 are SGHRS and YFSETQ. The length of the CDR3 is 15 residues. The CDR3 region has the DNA TGCGCCAGCAGCTGGGGGGTCTCTGGGGCCAACGTCCTGACTTTC. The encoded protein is CASSWGVSGANVLTF.

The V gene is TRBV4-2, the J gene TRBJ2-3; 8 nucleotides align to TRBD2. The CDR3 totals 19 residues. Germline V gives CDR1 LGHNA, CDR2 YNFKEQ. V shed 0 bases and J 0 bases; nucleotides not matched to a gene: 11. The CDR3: CASSQDSGREVSSTDTQYF. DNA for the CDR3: TGTGCCAGCAGCCAAGATTCCGGGCGGGAGGTTTCTAGCACAGATACGCAGTATTTT.

In nucleotides, the CDR3 is TGTGCCAGCAGTCTGTCTGGCAGGGGCTCCCCGGGTGGGAACACTGAAGCTTTCTTT. Protein product: CASSLSGRGSPGGNTEAFF. The V gene is TRBV28, the J gene TRBJ1-1; perhaps TRBD1 as D (6 bases). This CDR3 comprises 19 residues. Germline V lookup: CDR1 MDHEN, CDR2 SYDVKM. V was trimmed by 5 bases and J by 1 base, leaving 26 bases between them.

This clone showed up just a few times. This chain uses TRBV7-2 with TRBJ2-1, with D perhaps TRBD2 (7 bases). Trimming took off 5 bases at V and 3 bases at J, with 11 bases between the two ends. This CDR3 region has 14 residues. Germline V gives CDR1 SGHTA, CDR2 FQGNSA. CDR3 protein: CASSEGGNYNEQFF. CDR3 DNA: TGTGCCAGCAGCGAGGGGGGGAACTACAATGAGCAGTTCTTC.

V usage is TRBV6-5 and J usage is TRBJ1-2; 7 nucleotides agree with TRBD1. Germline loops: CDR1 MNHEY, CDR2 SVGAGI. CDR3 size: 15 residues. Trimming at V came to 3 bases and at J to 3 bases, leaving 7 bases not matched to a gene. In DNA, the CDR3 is TGTGCCAGCAGTTATGCCCCGACAGGGCACTATGGCTACACCTTC. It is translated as CASSYAPTGHYGYTF.

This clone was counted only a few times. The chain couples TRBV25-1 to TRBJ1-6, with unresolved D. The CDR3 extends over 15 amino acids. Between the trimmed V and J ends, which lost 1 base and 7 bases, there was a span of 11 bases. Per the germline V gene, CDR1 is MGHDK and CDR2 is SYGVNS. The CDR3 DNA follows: TGTGCCAGCAGTGAATCCGGCAGACTCAATTCACCCCTCCACTTT. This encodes CASSESGRLNSPLHF.

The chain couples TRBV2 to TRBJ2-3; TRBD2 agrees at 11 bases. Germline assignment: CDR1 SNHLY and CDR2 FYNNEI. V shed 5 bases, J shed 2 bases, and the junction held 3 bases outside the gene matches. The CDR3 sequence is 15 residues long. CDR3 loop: CASSRLAGNTDTQYF. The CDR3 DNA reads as TGTGCCAGCAGTCGACTAGCGGGGAACACAGATACGCAGTATTTT.

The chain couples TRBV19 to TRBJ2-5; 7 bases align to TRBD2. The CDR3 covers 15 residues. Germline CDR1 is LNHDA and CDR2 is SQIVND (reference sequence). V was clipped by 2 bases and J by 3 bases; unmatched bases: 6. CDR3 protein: CASSILGGEKETQYF. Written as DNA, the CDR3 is TGTGCCAGTAGTATATTGGGGGGGGAGAAAGAGACCCAGTACTTC.

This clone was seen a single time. The CDR3 nucleotides read TGCGCCAGCAGCTTGACCGGGGGAGACGAGGGAGAGACCCAGTACTTC. Its translation is CASSLTGGDEGETQYF. The rearrangement links TRBV5-1 to TRBJ2-5; tentatively, D is TRBD2 (6 bases). V lost 1 base and J lost 4, with 17 bases in between. The CDR3 is 16 residues long. The germline V gene has CDR1 SGHRS and CDR2 YFSETQ.